The TCR beta chain described here comes from a study of shared clonotypes between healthy human individuals. Points from the study as a whole: There were few donors, and this limited the genetic and exposure-history diversity represented. The naive CD4 repertoires of several donors were compared, and 5% to 6.5% of clonotypes were shared.

The CDR3 runs to 17 residues. Germline V gene sequence: CDR1 MDHEN, CDR2 SYDVKM. The junction had 10 bases not matched to a gene; V was cut back by 6 bases and J by 2 bases. Investigators divided CD4+ cells into CD45RA+ naive and CD45RA-negative memory subsets. Sequencing was performed with immunoSEQ multiplex PCR; in TCRdb, only in-frame clones are kept and a portion is missing. Among 2 million to 3 million clones listed, approximately 93% were seen once. Notes on this clone: Its antigen is unidentified.

Material for sequencing was naive CD4+ T cells from PBMCs. Described subset: CD45RA+ positively selected. The chain employs TRBV28 and TRBJ2-3, with 11 bases lining up with TRBD2. The TCR originated in a man in his late teens or twenties in good health. Some clones in this sample may be carry-over from other donors' samples. DNA for the CDR3: TGTGCCAGCAGCCCCACTAGCGGGAGAGAATACACAGATACGCAGTATTTT. Its protein product is CASSPTSGREYTDTQYF.